This is a list of T cell receptor beta chains from one sample in a study of blood T cells in healthy people across ages. TCRdb reprocessed the 5' RACE reads via MiXCR and lists one record per CDR3 protein. Here the sample spans about a million distinct CDR3 sequences, about two fifths being singletons. Sample: blood. Receptors originate from a man between 18 and 35 years old in good health. CDR3s include the opening cysteine and the closing phenylalanine or tryptophan. Fields, in order: clone size, J gene, D gene, V gene, CDR3 protein, CDR3 DNA. The D gene is left open where the match is weak. The size field is filled for only some rows; it gives once, few, many or a size class.

few,TRBJ1-1,-,TRBV11-2,CASTPAGEEAFF,TGTGCCAGCACCCCCGCGGGGGAGGAAGCTTTCTTT
-,TRBJ1-5,-,TRBV20-1,CSARNRDLRNTSNQPQHF,TGCAGTGCTAGGAACCGGGACCTGAGAAACACTAGCAATCAGCCCCAGCATTTT
-,TRBJ2-3,-,TRBV27,CASSHTGHSSTDTQYF,TGTGCCAGCAGCCACACGGGACACTCTAGCACAGATACGCAGTATTTT
few,TRBJ1-4,-,TRBV4-2,CASSQLNEKLFF,TGTGCCAGCAGCCAACTCAATGAAAAACTGTTTTTT
-,TRBJ1-5,-,TRBV6-6,CASSPLVGSNQPQHF,TGTGCCAGCAGTCCCCTCGTCGGGTCCAATCAGCCCCAGCATTTT
-,TRBJ1-6,TRBD1,TRBV6-6,CASSYRDSSNSPLHF,TGTGCCAGCAGTTATCGGGACAGTAGTAATTCACCCCTCCACTTT
-,TRBJ1-2,-,TRBV20-1,CSATTLGSYTF,TGCAGTGCCACGACCCTCGGCAGCTACACCTTC
few,TRBJ2-5,-,TRBV12-3/TRBV12-4,CASSPSKEQYF,TGTGCCAGCAGCCCCTCCAAGGAGCAGTACTTC
-,TRBJ1-1,-,TRBV18,CASSPRPQGLNTEAFF,TGTGCCAGCTCACCACGACCACAGGGTTTGAACACTGAAGCTTTCTTT
many,TRBJ2-3,TRBD1,TRBV5-1,CASSLGTADTQYF,TGTGCCAGCAGCTTAGGGACAGCAGATACGCAGTATTTT
few,TRBJ1-5,TRBD1,TRBV10-3,CAISNRTGGDQPQHF,TGTGCCATCAGTAATAGGACAGGGGGAGATCAGCCCCAGCATTTT
few,TRBJ1-1,TRBD1,TRBV12-3/TRBV12-4,CASRTGYSEAFF,TGTGCCAGCAGGACAGGGTACTCTGAAGCTTTCTTT
few,TRBJ1-1,-,TRBV10-3,CAISHREGTEAFF,TGTGCCATCAGTCATCGTGAGGGCACTGAAGCTTTCTTT
-,TRBJ1-4,-,TRBV30,CAWSLGALEKLFF,TGTGCCTGGAGTTTAGGGGCTTTGGAAAAACTGTTTTTT
-,TRBJ2-5,TRBD1,TRBV12-3/TRBV12-4,CASSFSQGAAQETQYF,TGTGCCAGCAGTTTTAGCCAGGGGGCCGCTCAAGAGACCCAGTACTTC
few,TRBJ1-2,-,TRBV12-3/TRBV12-4,CASSFRQANWGYTF,TGTGCCAGCAGTTTCAGGCAGGCAAATTGGGGCTACACCTTC
-,TRBJ2-3,TRBD2,TRBV5-1,CTSTLVTTSGGITDTQYF,TGCACCAGCACCCTCGTCACGACTAGCGGGGGGATCACAGATACGCAGTATTTT
-,TRBJ2-2,-,TRBV28,CASSSHMPGELFF,TGTGCCAGCAGCTCCCATATGCCCGGGGAGCTGTTTTTT
few,TRBJ2-1,-,TRBV6-1,CASRPPKEREQFF,TGTGCCAGCAGACCCCCAAAGGAGCGTGAGCAGTTCTTC
many,TRBJ2-7,-,TRBV2,CASSRTETYEQYF,TGTGCCAGCAGTCGTACAGAGACCTACGAGCAGTACTTC
-,TRBJ2-5,-,TRBV14,CASSQISGNKRPQYF,TGTGCCAGCAGCCAAATTTCCGGAAACAAGAGACCCCAGTACTTC
few,TRBJ2-5,TRBD1,TRBV5-1,CASSLEWDSTKETQYF,TGCGCCAGCAGCTTGGAGTGGGACAGCACTAAAGAGACCCAGTACTTC
few,TRBJ1-1,TRBD1,TRBV7-6,CASSQGQGFSLNTEAFF,TGTGCCAGCAGCCAGGGACAGGGATTTTCCTTGAACACTGAAGCTTTCTTT
-,TRBJ2-2,-,TRBV5-1,CASSLEALKDTGELFF,TGCGCCAGCAGCTTGGAGGCTTTAAAGGACACCGGGGAGCTGTTTTTT
-,TRBJ1-1,TRBD1,TRBV4-2,CASSRQGQGPSTEAFF,TGTGCCAGCAGCAGGCAGGGACAGGGCCCCAGCACTGAAGCTTTCTTT
few,TRBJ2-5,-,TRBV6-5,CASSPGQFRETQYF,TGTGCCAGCAGCCCTGGACAGTTTAGGGAGACCCAGTACTTC
-,TRBJ1-1,-,TRBV6-5,CASSLGNWWTEAFF,TGTGCCAGCAGTTTGGGCAATTGGTGGACTGAAGCTTTCTTT
few,TRBJ1-5,-,TRBV6-6,CASSYSAEGGNQPQHF,TGTGCCAGCAGTTACTCGGCAGAGGGGGGCAATCAGCCCCAGCATTTT
-,TRBJ2-2,-,TRBV28,CASCGEPGELFF,TGTGCCAGCTGTGGGGAACCCGGGGAGCTGTTTTTT
-,TRBJ1-1,-,TRBV20-1,CSAREREGGAFF,TGCAGTGCTAGAGAGAGAGAGGGGGGAGCTTTCTTT
-,TRBJ1-5,TRBD1,TRBV20-1,CSARDWDRGEYSNQPQHF,TGCAGTGCTAGAGATTGGGACAGGGGAGAATATAGCAATCAGCCCCAGCATTTT
few,TRBJ1-2,-,TRBV10-3,CASCPTPGYGYTF,TGTGCCAGCTGCCCGACCCCTGGCTATGGCTACACCTTC
few,TRBJ2-1,TRBD2,TRBV4-2,CASSQGLASYNEQFF,TGTGCCAGCAGCCAAGGACTAGCATCCTACAATGAGCAGTTCTTC
-,TRBJ2-3,-,TRBV20-1,CSGGPGTQQYF,TGCAGTGGGGGTCCGGGAACACAGCAGTATTTT
few,TRBJ2-7,-,TRBV6-6,CASSYSSGSTYEQYF,TGTGCCAGCAGTTACTCGTCTGGGAGTACCTACGAGCAGTACTTC
few,TRBJ1-1,-,TRBV20-1,CSALRFGELNTEAFF,TGCAGTGCCCTCAGGTTTGGGGAGTTGAACACTGAAGCTTTCTTT
few,TRBJ1-1,-,TRBV6-2/TRBV6-3,CASSLSGRLTEAFF,TGTGCCAGCAGCCTTTCGGGTCGCCTCACTGAAGCTTTCTTT
-,TRBJ1-1,TRBD1,TRBV20-1,CSARRRGGWDTEAFF,TGCAGTGCTAGACGACGAGGGGGCTGGGACACTGAAGCTTTCTTT
few,TRBJ1-2,-,TRBV2,CASRSNREGGYTF,TGTGCCAGCAGATCCAACAGGGAAGGCGGCTACACCTTC
-,TRBJ2-1,-,TRBV24-1,CATSDNDGQNNEQFF,TGTGCCACCAGTGACAATGATGGACAGAACAATGAGCAGTTCTTC
-,TRBJ1-5,-,TRBV12-3/TRBV12-4,CASSSRGGNQPQHF,TGTGCCAGCAGTTCAAGGGGTGGCAATCAGCCCCAGCATTTT